The rows below give T cell receptor beta chains drawn from one sample of a study of vaccination effects on CD4 cells after COVID-19. Clones were sequenced by immunoSEQ multiplex PCR, and TCRdb holds only the in-frame ones, with some missing. The sample yields tens of thousands of clones, roughly 73% seen once. What these receptors recognize is not known. Sample: CD4+ T cells from PBMCs cultured with HCoV-229E spike peptides, taken after COVID-19 vaccination. The receptor set was obtained from a human donor who received a COVID-19 vaccine. CDR3s include the opening cysteine and the closing phenylalanine or tryptophan. D genes are given only for firm matches. The size field is filled for only some rows; it gives once, few, many or a size class.

>TRBJ2-1|NA|NA|TRBV4-1
TGCGCCAGCAGCCAAGGGGTGACCTACAATGAGCAGTTCTTC
CASSQGVTYNEQFF
>TRBJ1-1|NA|NA|TRBV15
TGTGCCACCAGCAGACCCTCCGGGGGCTTGGGCACTGAAGCTTTCTTT
CATSRPSGGLGTEAFF
>TRBJ1-5|NA|NA|TRBV6-2/TRBV6-3
TGTGCCAGCAGTTACGTTGGAGACCTCAGGCCCCAGCATTTT
CASSYVGDLRPQHF
>TRBJ2-1|few|TRBD1|TRBV24-1
TGTGCCACCGGGAAGGGGGCCGATGAGCAGTTCTTC
CATGKGADEQFF
>TRBJ1-3|NA|NA|TRBV19
TGTGCCAGTAGTAGTTCGAGATCATCTGGAAACACCATATATTTT
CASSSSRSSGNTIYF
>TRBJ1-6|few|NA|TRBV11-2
TGTGCCAGCACCGAGGACGGGTATTCACCCCTCCACTTT
CASTEDGYSPLHF
>TRBJ2-2|NA|NA|TRBV6-6
TGTGCCGGGTGGGGCAGGAACACCGGGGAGCTGTTTTTT
CAGWGRNTGELFF
>TRBJ2-2|NA|TRBD2|TRBV3-1/TRBV3-2
TGTGCCAGCAGCCCCTGGGGGGGTACCGGGGAGCTGTTTTTT
CASSPWGGTGELFF
>TRBJ1-5|NA|TRBD1|TRBV30
TGTGCCTGGAGTGTACAGGGGGGTCAGCCCCAGCATTTT
CAWSVQGGQPQHF
>TRBJ2-3|NA|NA|TRBV4-1
TGCGCCAGCAGCCAAGTTAGGAGGGCAGATACGCAGTATTTT
CASSQVRRADTQYF
>TRBJ1-5|NA|NA|TRBV6-2/TRBV6-3
TGTGCCAGCAGCGACGCGCACAACCAGGCCCCTATATATAGCAATCAGCCCCAGCATTTT
CASSDAHNQAPIYSNQPQHF
>TRBJ2-4|NA|TRBD2|TRBV24-1
TGTGCCACCAGTGATTCGGGGGGGTTAGCCAAAAACATTCAGTACTTC
CATSDSGGLAKNIQYF
>TRBJ2-2|NA|TRBD1|TRBV7-2
TGTGCCAGCAGCCCCCTGGGACAGATAAGGACCGGGGAGCTGTTTTTT
CASSPLGQIRTGELFF
>TRBJ2-3|NA|NA|TRBV6-6
TGTGCCAGTGCGAGCACAGATACGCAGTATTTT
CASASTDTQYF
>TRBJ2-3|NA|TRBD1|TRBV19
TGTGCCAGTAGTATTGTTCAGGGGGCCTTCACAGATACGCAGTATTTT
CASSIVQGAFTDTQYF
>TRBJ1-1|NA|NA|TRBV7-2
TGTGCCAGCAGCTTAGGGGGATTTAGCACTGAAGCTTTCTTT
CASSLGGFSTEAFF
>TRBJ2-1|NA|NA|TRBV29-1
TGCAGCAGCCTAACGGGGGTATCGGGCAATGAGCAGTTCTTC
CSSLTGVSGNEQFF
>TRBJ2-3|NA|NA|TRBV13
TGTGCCAGCAGCACCAACCACGACGCGGCTAGCACAGATACGCAGTATTTT
CASSTNHDAASTDTQYF
>TRBJ2-5|NA|NA|TRBV4-1
TGCGCCAGCAGCCAAGATCGGTATACGGGGACCCAGTACTTC
CASSQDRYTGTQYF
>TRBJ2-5|NA|NA|TRBV5-1
TGCGCCAGCAAAGGGTTATTCAGTCCGCAACAAGAGACCCAGTACTTC
CASKGLFSPQQETQYF
>TRBJ1-4|once|NA|TRBV2
TGTGCCAGCAATCGGATTGCTAATGAAAAACTGTTTTTT
CASNRIANEKLFF
>TRBJ2-3|NA|TRBD1|TRBV7-2
TGTGCCAGCAGCATCCGGGACAGAGGGGATGCTACGCAGTATTTT
CASSIRDRGDATQYF
>TRBJ1-3|NA|NA|TRBV3-1/TRBV3-2
TGTGCCAGCAGCAAAGGCTCGGGGGCGTCCTCTGGAAACACCATATATTTT
CASSKGSGASSGNTIYF
>TRBJ2-5|few|NA|TRBV20-1
TGCAGTCGGAGGGGGGAAGAGACCCAGTACTTC
CSRRGEETQYF
>TRBJ1-2|NA|NA|TRBV29-1
TGCAGCGTTACCGGTTTTTTTGGCTACACCTTC
CSVTGFFGYTF
>TRBJ2-5|NA|NA|TRBV20-1
TGCAGTGCTAGTGTAGAGACCCAGTACTTC
CSASVETQYF
>TRBJ2-1|NA|NA|TRBV4-3
TGCGCCAGCAGCCAACGAAATGAGCAGTTCTTC
CASSQRNEQFF
>TRBJ2-5|NA|NA|TRBV28
TGTGCCAGCAGTTTGCCAGGGTTAGAGACCCAGTACTTC
CASSLPGLETQYF
>TRBJ2-3|NA|NA|TRBV20-1
TGCAGTGCTAGTTGGCGGATTAGCACAGATACGCAGTATTTT
CSASWRISTDTQYF
>TRBJ1-1|NA|NA|TRBV6-2/TRBV6-3
TGTGCCAGCAGTTACTACGCGCAGCTGGCCGCTTTCTTT
CASSYYAQLAAFF
>TRBJ1-3|NA|NA|TRBV18
TGTGCCAGCTCGCTGGCCGGGACCTCTGGAAACACCATATATTTT
CASSLAGTSGNTIYF
>TRBJ1-1|few|NA|TRBV28
TGTGCCAGCAGTTTGGTACCCGCGCGCACTGAAGCTTTCTTT
CASSLVPARTEAFF
>TRBJ1-3|NA|TRBD1|TRBV6-5
TGTGCCAGCGGACGGGACAGGTCCTTTGGAAACACCATATATTTT
CASGRDRSFGNTIYF
>TRBJ1-3|NA|NA|TRBV9
TGTGCCAGCCAGAGGGGGTACGGAAACACCATATATTTT
CASQRGYGNTIYF
>TRBJ1-4|NA|NA|TRBV4-3
TGCGCCAGCAGCCAAGCCGTTTCCTGGGGGTTAAGTGAAAAACTGTTTTTT
CASSQAVSWGLSEKLFF
>TRBJ2-5|NA|TRBD1|TRBV24-1
TGTGCCACCAATCGGTACGGGACAGGGGAATTGGGGGAGACCCAGTACTTC
CATNRYGTGELGETQYF
>TRBJ2-1|NA|NA|TRBV11-2
TGTGCCAGCAGCCCCCGGCGGGGTGGTGAGCAGTTCTTC
CASSPRRGGEQFF
>TRBJ1-5|few|TRBD1|TRBV12-5
TGTGCTAGTGGTGCCGACAGGGGGTACCAGCCCCAGCATTTT
CASGADRGYQPQHF
>TRBJ2-3|NA|NA|TRBV7-6
TGTGCCAGCAGCTTATCCAGGGCCAACACAGATACGCAGTATTTT
CASSLSRANTDTQYF
>TRBJ1-2|NA|NA|TRBV27
TGTGCCAGCAGTTTAACTGGGACTTATGGCTACACCTTC
CASSLTGTYGYTF
>TRBJ2-3|NA|NA|TRBV5-1
TGCGCCAGCAGCCTGCTGTATTCTAGCACAGATACGCAGTATTTT
CASSLLYSSTDTQYF
>TRBJ1-4|NA|NA|TRBV7-3
TGTGCCAGCAGCCCCGCGCCTGGGGAAAAACTGTTTTTT
CASSPAPGEKLFF